This is a list of T cell receptor beta chains from one sample in a study of blood T cell repertoires in COVID-19. The table came from immunoSEQ multiplex PCR; TCRdb's copy has only in-frame clones and leaves some out. The data show 60,000 to 75,000 clones, approximately 78% seen once. The sample comprised peripheral blood. Receptors originate from a human donor in a cohort sampled during active COVID-19. CDR3s include the opening cysteine and the closing phenylalanine or tryptophan. D genes are given only for firm matches. Rows give clone size only sometimes, using once, few, many, or a class for an expanded clone.

J	size	D	V	CDR3
TRBJ1-5	.	.	TRBV5-1	CASSLGDGGYQPQHF
TRBJ1-2	.	.	TRBV6-6	CASTRAIYGYTF
TRBJ2-3	.	.	TRBV19	CASSSIASISTDTQYF
TRBJ1-2	.	.	TRBV6-9	CASSRFSEGGKGYTF
TRBJ1-2	once	.	TRBV27	CASSITEGGGYTF
TRBJ1-2	.	TRBD1	TRBV15	CATSTSGGSYGYTF
TRBJ2-1	.	TRBD2	TRBV9	CASSRRPTSGGNSYNEQFF
TRBJ1-6	.	TRBD1	TRBV7-2	CASSLQPGQNSPLHF
TRBJ2-7	.	.	TRBV15	CATSRELAYEQYF
TRBJ2-1	.	.	TRBV30	CAWRGLDEQFF
TRBJ1-6	.	.	TRBV7-8	CASSLGGLVNSPLHF